One and the same sample provided the 23 T cell receptor beta chains below, sequenced in a study of T cell repertoires in cytomegalovirus infection. TCRdb re-analysed the reads in MiXCR, keeping a single row per CDR3 protein. This repertoire shows about 210,000 distinct CDR3 sequences, roughly 6.5% found once; its top ten account for 5.5% to 6.5%. Sequenced: PBMCs. The receptor source for this set is a human donor in good health (CMV status not recorded). Some clones in this sample may be carry-over from other donors' samples.

This clonotype was seen ten or more times. The chain recombines TRBV10-3 with TRBJ1-5, with 9 nucleotides matching TRBD1. Trimming removed 5 bases from V and 6 bases from J; junction bases left unmatched: 8. In germline, CDR1 is ENHRY, CDR2 SYGVKD. The CDR3 covers 15 residues. CDR3 region: CAISRTGEGGQPQHF. DNA for the CDR3: TGTGCCATCAGTCGGACAGGGGAGGGCGGTCAGCCCCAGCATTTT.

In this sample, this clonotype turned up many times. The rearrangement joins TRBV20-1 to TRBJ2-7; 9 bases are a match to TRBD2. From germline, CDR1 is DFQATT and CDR2 SNEGSKA (reference sequence). This CDR3 comprises 14 residues. The J segment lost 3 bases and the V segment lost 2 bases, leaving 5 bases of the junction unmatched. As DNA, the CDR3 is TGCAGTGCTAGAAGTCTAGCGGGGAGCTACGAGCAGTACTTC. Its protein product is CSARSLAGSYEQYF.

This clonotype came up many times. The rearrangement links TRBV6-2 or TRBV6-3 to TRBJ2-1; tentative D call: TRBD1 (6 bases). CDR1 and CDR2 (germline): MNHEY, SVGEGT. The CDR3 runs to 18 residues. V gave up 6 bases and J gave up 6 bases, with 27 bases separating them. The CDR3 region is CASSFRRIGRGSSNEQFF. CDR3 bases: TGTGCCAGCAGCTTTCGAAGGATTGGCAGGGGTAGTTCCAATGAGCAGTTCTTC.

The rearrangement joins TRBV29-1 to TRBJ1-1; the D gene is possibly TRBD1 (6 bases). The V gene lost 6 bases and the J gene lost 11 bases, with 25 bases spanning the gap. CDR1 is SQVTM, CDR2 ANQGSEA, per germline. The CDR3 consists of 14 residues. The CDR3 DNA reads as TGCAGCGTGGGTGGGTCGGAGGGGGGCTGGAAGGCTTTCTTT. This sequence encodes CSVGGSEGGWKAFF.

This clonotype has a count of ten or more. The chain links TRBV20-1 to TRBJ2-5, with 8 nucleotides matching TRBD1. CDR1 and CDR2 from the germline V gene are DFQATT and SNEGSKA (reference sequence). The CDR3 has 15 residues. Trimming at V came to 5 bases and at J to 5 bases, leaving 13 bases not matched to a gene. CDR3 sequence reads: CSAGFPQGARETQYF. The CDR3 nucleotides are TGCAGTGCTGGATTCCCCCAGGGGGCGAGGGAGACCCAGTACTTC.

This clonotype was seen repeatedly, ten times or more. The chain recombines TRBV7-2 with TRBJ2-2; D may be TRBD2 (6 bases). V lost 7 bases and J 6 bases, leaving 18 bases between the germline ends. This CDR3 comprises 15 residues. Germline lookup yields CDR1 SGHTA and CDR2 FQGNSA. The CDR3 DNA reads as TGTGCCAGCACCCCGGTTGTCTCGGGGGCCGGGGAGCTGTTTTTT. This gives the protein CASTPVVSGAGELFF.

This clonotype was seen many times. This sequence joins TRBV6-1 and TRBJ2-3; D might be TRBD1 or TRBD2, each matching 5 bases. This CDR3 is 13 amino acids long. Looked up from germline, CDR1 is MNHNS and CDR2 is SASEGT. Trimming removed 6 bases from V and 8 bases from J, with 15 bases in between. CDR3 in amino acids: CASRTGTEITQYF. The CDR3 DNA follows: TGTGCCAGCAGGACCGGGACCGAGATTACGCAGTATTTT.

This clonotype was observed at least ten times. The chain carries TRBV10-3 and TRBJ2-1, with D perhaps matching TRBD1 (5 bases). Per germline, CDR1 ENHRY and CDR2 SYGVKD. The V and J ends lost 2 bases and 5 bases respectively, with 10 bases between them. CDR3 size: 14 residues. The CDR3 loop reads CAISESRRDNEQFF. The CDR3 coding sequence is TGTGCCATCAGTGAGAGCCGCAGGGACAATGAGCAGTTCTTC.

At least ten counts were recorded for this clonotype. The CDR3 protein is CASSLGTGILENTEAFF. CDR3 coding DNA: TGTGCCAGCAGCTTAGGGACAGGGATCTTGGAAAACACTGAAGCTTTCTTT. The genes are TRBV7-2 and TRBJ1-1; 8 bases are a match to TRBD1. The J segment lost 2 bases and the V segment lost 1 base, leaving 9 bases of the junction unmatched. The CDR3 length is 17 residues. Germline assignment: CDR1 SGHTA and CDR2 FQGNSA.

The V call is TRBV15, the J call TRBJ2-1; TRBD1 might be the D (6 bases). V was cut by 5 bases and J by 1 base, with 21 bases left in between. Germline CDR1 LNHNV, CDR2 YYDKDF (reference sequence). The CDR3 is 18 residues long. The CDR3 loop is CATSSHARTGRSYNEQFF. CDR3 nucleotides: TGTGCCACCAGCTCCCACGCTCGTACAGGGAGATCCTACAATGAGCAGTTCTTC.

The chain is built from TRBV30 and TRBJ1-1; 7 nucleotides line up with TRBD1. The CDR3 has 17 residues. With 3 bases clipped from V and 1 base from J, the junction kept 14 bases outside the gene matches. Per the germline V gene, CDR1 is GTSNPN and CDR2 is SVGIG (reference sequence). The CDR3 is CAWSLAGTARPNTEAFF. CDR3 in DNA: TGTGCCTGGAGCTTGGCCGGGACAGCCCGACCGAACACTGAAGCTTTCTTT.

This clonotype appeared many times. The rearrangement links TRBV6-2 or TRBV6-3 to TRBJ2-1, with 10 nucleotides matching TRBD2. Germline lookup yields CDR1 MNHEY and CDR2 SVGEGT. CDR3 length: 16 amino acids. J lost 6 bases, V lost 8 bases, and 13 bases had no gene match. The CDR3 loop reads CASGPFLAGAGNEQFF. In DNA form, the CDR3 reads TGTGCCAGCGGCCCCTTTCTAGCGGGGGCGGGCAATGAGCAGTTCTTC.

This clonotype has ten or more counts. The chain uses TRBV7-2 and TRBJ2-5; 9 bases agree with TRBD1. Germline V gives CDR1 SGHTA, CDR2 FQGNSA. The J segment lost 3 bases and the V segment lost 2 bases, leaving 4 bases of the junction unmatched. This CDR3 contains 15 residues. As DNA, the CDR3 is TGTGCCAGCAGCTTACCACAGGGGGCAGAAGAGACCCAGTACTTC. This encodes CASSLPQGAEETQYF.

This clonotype was recorded at least ten times. Relative to the germline gene, one junction end is altered; a read error may explain this. The J gene is TRBJ2-1, the V gene TRBV7-6; TRBD1 matches at 7 bases. Germline V gene lookup returns CDR1 SGHVS and CDR2 FNYEAQ. The CDR3 consists of 11 residues. The CDR3 bases are TGTGCCAGCAGCTCGCAGGGGGAGCTGTTCTTC. Translation gives CASSSQGELFF.

This clonotype has at least ten counts. The J gene is TRBJ2-3, the V gene TRBV29-1; TRBD2 might be the D (6 bases). The CDR3 has 12 residues. From germline, CDR1 is SQVTM and CDR2 ANQGSEA. Trimming removed 3 bases from V and 4 bases from J, with 8 bases in between. CDR3 sequence (DNA): TGCAGCGTTGAGTCGGGGGCAGATACGCAGTATTTT. This encodes CSVESGADTQYF.

This clonotype was detected ten times or more. The chain carries TRBV11-2 and TRBJ1-2; 8 nucleotides agree with TRBD1. The V gene's germline CDR1 is SGHAT and CDR2 FQNNGV. The CDR3 loop spans 14 amino acids. J was trimmed by 3 bases and V by 5 bases; bases with no gene match: 5. CDR3: CASSPDRGDYGYTF. The CDR3 DNA sequence: TGTGCCAGCAGCCCAGACAGGGGCGACTATGGCTACACCTTC.

Turning to this clonotype: This sequence may be a read error, since a much larger clone differs from it by one base. The V gene is TRBV7-2, the J gene TRBJ2-5; 11 bases are a match to TRBD2. This CDR3 is 15 amino acids long. Germline values: CDR1 SGHTA, CDR2 FQGNSA. The DNA for the CDR3 is TGTGCCGGCAGCTTAGCGGGGGGGGTGGGGGAGACCCAGTACTTC. It yields the protein CAGSLAGGVGETQYF.

There are a few counts of this clonotype. V usage is TRBV7-8 and J usage is TRBJ2-3, with TRBD1 matching over 8 bases. With V trimmed by 10 bases and J by 2 bases, 5 bases remained unmatched. Germline V lookup: CDR1 SGHVS, CDR2 FQNEAQ. CDR3 length: 13 residues. As DNA, the CDR3 is TGTGCCAACGGACAGGGACCCACAGATACGCAGTATTTT. Encoded protein: CANGQGPTDTQYF. Based on the CDR3 plus reference TRBV7-8 and TRBJ2-3, the full variable domain is GAGVSQSPRYKVAKRGQDVALRCDPISGHVSLFWYQQALGQGPEFLTYFQNEAQLDKSGLPSDRFFAERPEGSVSTLKIQRTQQEDSAVYLCANGQGPTDTQYFGPGTRLTVL.

This clonotype was recorded many times. The rearrangement uses TRBV20-1 and TRBJ1-5; D may be TRBD1 (5 bases). Germline CDR1 DFQATT, CDR2 SNEGSKA (reference sequence). The V gene lost 0 bases and the J gene lost 0 bases, with 18 bases spanning the gap. This CDR3 is built from 18 residues. CDR3 in amino acids: CSARDNPQGLYSNQPQHF. The CDR3 bases are TGCAGTGCTAGAGATAATCCGCAGGGCCTTTATAGCAATCAGCCCCAGCATTTT.

This clonotype was observed at least ten times. The rearrangement joins TRBV20-1 to TRBJ2-3, with D possibly matching TRBD1 (7 bases). CDR3 length: 19 residues. V dropped 0 bases and J dropped 3 bases, with 25 bases sitting between them. From germline, CDR1 is DFQATT and CDR2 SNEGSKA (reference sequence). CDR3: CSARDGGGIQLAGTDTQYF. CDR3 DNA sequence: TGCAGTGCTAGAGATGGAGGGGGCATTCAGCTCGCGGGAACAGATACGCAGTATTTT.

Comment on this clonotype: Being one base from a much bigger clone, this may be a read error. The chain employs TRBV20-1 and TRBJ2-3; 8 bases are a match to TRBD2. CDR3 length: 16 residues. Germline CDR1 and CDR2: DFQATT and SNEGSKA (reference sequence). In DNA form, the CDR3 reads TGCACTGCTCACCGCAACCGGGGGGGGGCCACAGATACGCAGTATTTT. This gives the protein CTAHRNRGGATDTQYF.

This clonotype was detected ten times or more. The chain links TRBV7-2 to TRBJ2-3; TRBD1 or TRBD2 may be the D gene (5 bases each). CDR1 and CDR2 (germline): SGHTA, FQGNSA. The CDR3 is 13 residues long. With 5 bases removed from V and 3 bases from J, the gap between germline ends came to 9 bases. The CDR3 loop is CASSRDRTDTQYF. The CDR3 DNA sequence: TGTGCCAGCAGCCGGGACCGAACAGATACGCAGTATTTT.

This clonotype has at least ten counts. The V call is TRBV6-2 or TRBV6-3, the J call TRBJ1-1; TRBD1 agrees at 11 bases. The CDR3 has 14 residues. V shed 2 bases and J 10 bases; nucleotides not matched to a gene: 6. Germline CDR1 MNHEY, CDR2 SVGEGT. In DNA form, the CDR3 reads TGTGCCAGCAGTTACCCGGGGGACAGGGGGATAGCTTTCTTT. Protein sequence: CASSYPGDRGIAFF.